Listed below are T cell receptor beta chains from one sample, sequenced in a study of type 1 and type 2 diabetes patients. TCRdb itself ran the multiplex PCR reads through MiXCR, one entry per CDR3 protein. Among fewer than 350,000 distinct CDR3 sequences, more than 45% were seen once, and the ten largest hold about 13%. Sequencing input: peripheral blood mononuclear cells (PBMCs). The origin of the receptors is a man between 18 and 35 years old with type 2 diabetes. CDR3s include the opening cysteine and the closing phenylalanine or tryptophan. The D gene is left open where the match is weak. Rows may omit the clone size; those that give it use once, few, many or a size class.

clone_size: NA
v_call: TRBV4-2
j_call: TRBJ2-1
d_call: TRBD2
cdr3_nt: TGTGCCAGCAGGCGGGAGAGTGGTGATGAGCAGTTCTTC
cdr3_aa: CASRRESGDEQFF

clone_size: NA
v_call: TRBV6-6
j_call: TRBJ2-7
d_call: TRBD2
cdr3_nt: TGTGCCAGCAGTTACGCCCTTGGGACTAGCGGGGGTTACGAGCAGTACTTC
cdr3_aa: CASSYALGTSGGYEQYF

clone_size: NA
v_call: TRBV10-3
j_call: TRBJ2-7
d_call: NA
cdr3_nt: TGTGCCATCAGTGAGGGCAGGGGCACACCCTACGAGCAGTACTTC
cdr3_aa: CAISEGRGTPYEQYF

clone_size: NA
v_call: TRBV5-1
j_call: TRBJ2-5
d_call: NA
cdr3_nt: TGCGCCAGCAGCTTGAATACGGCTCAAGAGACCCAGTACTTC
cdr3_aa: CASSLNTAQETQYF

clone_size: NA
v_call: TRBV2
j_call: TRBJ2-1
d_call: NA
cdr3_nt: TGTGCCAGCAGGGAACAGGGAACCACCTACAATGAGCAGTTCTTC
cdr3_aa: CASREQGTTYNEQFF

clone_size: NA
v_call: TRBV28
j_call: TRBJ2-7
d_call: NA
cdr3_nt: TGTGCCAGCAGCCGCCCCAGGACCGGAACCTACGAGCAGTACTTC
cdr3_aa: CASSRPRTGTYEQYF

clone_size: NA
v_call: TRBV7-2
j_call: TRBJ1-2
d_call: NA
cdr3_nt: TGTGCCAGCAGCTTAAGGGACGGAGGGGGCTACACCTTC
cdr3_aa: CASSLRDGGGYTF

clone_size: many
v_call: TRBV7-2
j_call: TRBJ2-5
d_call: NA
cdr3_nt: TGTGCCAGCAGGCCTACTAGTTTTCGGGAGACCCAGTACTTC
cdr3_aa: CASRPTSFRETQYF

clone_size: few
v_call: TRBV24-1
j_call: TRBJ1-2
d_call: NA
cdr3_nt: TGTGCCACCAGTCGTATCGGGGATGGCTACACCTTC
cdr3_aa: CATSRIGDGYTF

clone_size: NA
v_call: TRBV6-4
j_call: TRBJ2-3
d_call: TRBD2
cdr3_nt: TGTGCCAGCAGTGAAGTAGCGGGAGGCACAGATACGCAGTATTTT
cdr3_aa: CASSEVAGGTDTQYF

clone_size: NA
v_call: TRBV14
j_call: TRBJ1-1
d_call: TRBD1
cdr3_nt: TGTGCCAGCAGCCAGGCCAACAGGGGAGGGGCTTTCTTT
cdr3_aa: CASSQANRGGAFF

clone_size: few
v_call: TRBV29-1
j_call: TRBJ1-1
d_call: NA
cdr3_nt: TGCAGCGTGGACGGTTTGAACACTGAAGCTTTCTTT
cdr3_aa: CSVDGLNTEAFF

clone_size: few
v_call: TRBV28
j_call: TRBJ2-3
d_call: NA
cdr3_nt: TGTGCCAGCACTGCGGATGGCGCAGATACGCAGTATTTT
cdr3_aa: CASTADGADTQYF

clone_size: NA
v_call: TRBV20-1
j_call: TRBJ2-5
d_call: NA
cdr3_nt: TGCAGTGCTAGTGAGGTGGGTGGAGGGACCCAGTACTTC
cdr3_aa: CSASEVGGGTQYF

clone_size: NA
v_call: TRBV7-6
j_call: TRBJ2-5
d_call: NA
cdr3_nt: TGTGCCAGCAGCTTCCATTCGAGATGGGAGACCCAGTACTTC
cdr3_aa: CASSFHSRWETQYF

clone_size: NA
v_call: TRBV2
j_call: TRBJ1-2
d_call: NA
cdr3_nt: TGTGCCAGCTCGGGCCCGGATAACTATGGCTACACCTTC
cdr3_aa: CASSGPDNYGYTF

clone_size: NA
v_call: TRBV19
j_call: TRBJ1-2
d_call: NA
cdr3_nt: TGTGCCAGTAGTATAGAACACAGGGTTGGCTACACCTTC
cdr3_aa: CASSIEHRVGYTF

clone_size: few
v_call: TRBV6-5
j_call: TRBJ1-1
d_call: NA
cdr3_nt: TGTGCCAGCAGTTCCCCATCGGGCAGGGGAGGTCGACACACTGAAGCTTTCTTT
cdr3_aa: CASSSPSGRGGRHTEAFF

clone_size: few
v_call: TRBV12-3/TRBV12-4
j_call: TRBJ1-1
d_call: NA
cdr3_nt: TGTGCCAGCAGTTTACCCCCCGGGGTGAACACTGAAGCTTTCTTT
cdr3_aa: CASSLPPGVNTEAFF

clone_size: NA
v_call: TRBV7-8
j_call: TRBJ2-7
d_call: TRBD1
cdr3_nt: TGTGCCAGCAGTTCACTGGGTGTCGCGGGACAGGGCTACGAGCAGTACTTC
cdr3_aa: CASSSLGVAGQGYEQYF

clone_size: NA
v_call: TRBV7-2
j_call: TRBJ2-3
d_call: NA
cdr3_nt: TGTGCCAGCAGCCCCACGGGAACTAGCACAGATACGCAGTATTTT
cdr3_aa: CASSPTGTSTDTQYF

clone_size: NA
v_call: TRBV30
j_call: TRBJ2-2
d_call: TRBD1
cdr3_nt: TGTGCCTGGAGTGTTTATTTTAGAGGGGGCAACACCGGGGAGCTGTTTTTT
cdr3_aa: CAWSVYFRGGNTGELFF

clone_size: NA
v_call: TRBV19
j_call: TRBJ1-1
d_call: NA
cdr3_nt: TGTGCCAGGGTACGCAGGTCCCTAATGAACACTGAAGCTTTCTTT
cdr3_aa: CARVRRSLMNTEAFF

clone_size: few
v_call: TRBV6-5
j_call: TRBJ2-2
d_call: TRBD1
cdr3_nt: TGTGCCAGCAGGACTTCCGGGACAGCCTATGCGGTCCCGGAGCTGTTTTTT
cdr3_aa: CASRTSGTAYAVPELFF

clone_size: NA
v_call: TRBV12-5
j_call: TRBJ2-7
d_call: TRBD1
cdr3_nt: TGTGCTGGTGGACAAGGGGGCTCAAACTACGAGCAGTACTTC
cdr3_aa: CAGGQGGSNYEQYF

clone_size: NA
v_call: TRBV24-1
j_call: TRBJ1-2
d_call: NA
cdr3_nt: TGTGCCACCAGTAGGAGTCAGTCAGGAGGCTACACCTTC
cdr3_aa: CATSRSQSGGYTF

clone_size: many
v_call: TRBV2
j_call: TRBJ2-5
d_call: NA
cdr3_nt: TGTGCCAGCAAGGCGGGCCGTAACCAAGAGACCCAGTACTTC
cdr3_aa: CASKAGRNQETQYF

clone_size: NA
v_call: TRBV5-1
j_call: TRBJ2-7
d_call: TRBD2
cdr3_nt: TGCGCCAGCAGCCCTCGGACTAGCGGGAGTGGATACGAGCAGTACTTC
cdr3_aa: CASSPRTSGSGYEQYF

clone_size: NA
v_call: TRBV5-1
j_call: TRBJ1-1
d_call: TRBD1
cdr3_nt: TGCGCCAGCAGCTCAGACAGGGTTGCTGAAGCTTTCTTT
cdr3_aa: CASSSDRVAEAFF

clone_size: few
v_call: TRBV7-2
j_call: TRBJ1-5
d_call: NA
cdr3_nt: TGTGCCAGCAGCTTAGTCGGGGTTGGATATCAGCCCCAGCATTTT
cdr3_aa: CASSLVGVGYQPQHF

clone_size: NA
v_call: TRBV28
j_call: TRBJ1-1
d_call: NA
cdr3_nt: TGTGCCAGCAGTCCGGACAGAAGGTCCAATATGAACACTGAAGCTTTCTTT
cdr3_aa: CASSPDRRSNMNTEAFF

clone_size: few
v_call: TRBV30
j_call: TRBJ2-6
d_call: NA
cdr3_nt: TGTGCCTGGAGTTTTGGGGCAGGGGCCAACGTCCTGACTTTC
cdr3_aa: CAWSFGAGANVLTF

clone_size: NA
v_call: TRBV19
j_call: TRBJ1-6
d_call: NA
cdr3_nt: TGTGCCAGTAGTATAAGGGAGAGCTCCTATAATTCACCCCTCCACTTT
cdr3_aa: CASSIRESSYNSPLHF

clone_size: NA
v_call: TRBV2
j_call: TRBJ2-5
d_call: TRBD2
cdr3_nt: TGTGCCAGCAGAGGAGAAGCAGCGGGAGCTGGGGAGACCCAGTACTTC
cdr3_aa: CASRGEAAGAGETQYF

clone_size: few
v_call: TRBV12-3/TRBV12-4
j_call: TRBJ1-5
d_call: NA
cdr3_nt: TGTGCCAGCAGTTTAGCGCTGCGGGATCAGCCCCAGCATTTT
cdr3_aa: CASSLALRDQPQHF

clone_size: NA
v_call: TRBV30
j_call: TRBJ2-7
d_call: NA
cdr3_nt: TGTGCCTGGAGTTCAGGGGCTGGCTCCTACGAGCAGTACTTC
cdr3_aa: CAWSSGAGSYEQYF

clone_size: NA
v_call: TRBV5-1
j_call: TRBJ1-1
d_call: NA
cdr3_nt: TGCGCCAGCAGCTTGGCGCTTTGGGCGTTGAACACTGAAGCTTTCTTT
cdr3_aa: CASSLALWALNTEAFF

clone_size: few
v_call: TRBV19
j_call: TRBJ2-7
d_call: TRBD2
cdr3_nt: TGTGCCAGTAGTAGCCGGGAGGAAACATTTTACGAGCAGTACTTC
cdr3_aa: CASSSREETFYEQYF

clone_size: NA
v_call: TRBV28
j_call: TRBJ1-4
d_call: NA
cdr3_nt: TGTGCCAGCTCCGGACAGATCGGGGTTAAAGAAAAACTGTTTTTT
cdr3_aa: CASSGQIGVKEKLFF

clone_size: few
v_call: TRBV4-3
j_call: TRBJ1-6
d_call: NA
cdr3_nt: TGCGCCAGCAGCCAAGTGGGACCTAATTCACCCCTCCACTTT
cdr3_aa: CASSQVGPNSPLHF

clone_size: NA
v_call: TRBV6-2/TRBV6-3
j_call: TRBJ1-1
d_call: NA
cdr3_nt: TGTGCCATCAGTGAGATGCCGACTGAAGCTTTCTTT
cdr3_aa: CAISEMPTEAFF